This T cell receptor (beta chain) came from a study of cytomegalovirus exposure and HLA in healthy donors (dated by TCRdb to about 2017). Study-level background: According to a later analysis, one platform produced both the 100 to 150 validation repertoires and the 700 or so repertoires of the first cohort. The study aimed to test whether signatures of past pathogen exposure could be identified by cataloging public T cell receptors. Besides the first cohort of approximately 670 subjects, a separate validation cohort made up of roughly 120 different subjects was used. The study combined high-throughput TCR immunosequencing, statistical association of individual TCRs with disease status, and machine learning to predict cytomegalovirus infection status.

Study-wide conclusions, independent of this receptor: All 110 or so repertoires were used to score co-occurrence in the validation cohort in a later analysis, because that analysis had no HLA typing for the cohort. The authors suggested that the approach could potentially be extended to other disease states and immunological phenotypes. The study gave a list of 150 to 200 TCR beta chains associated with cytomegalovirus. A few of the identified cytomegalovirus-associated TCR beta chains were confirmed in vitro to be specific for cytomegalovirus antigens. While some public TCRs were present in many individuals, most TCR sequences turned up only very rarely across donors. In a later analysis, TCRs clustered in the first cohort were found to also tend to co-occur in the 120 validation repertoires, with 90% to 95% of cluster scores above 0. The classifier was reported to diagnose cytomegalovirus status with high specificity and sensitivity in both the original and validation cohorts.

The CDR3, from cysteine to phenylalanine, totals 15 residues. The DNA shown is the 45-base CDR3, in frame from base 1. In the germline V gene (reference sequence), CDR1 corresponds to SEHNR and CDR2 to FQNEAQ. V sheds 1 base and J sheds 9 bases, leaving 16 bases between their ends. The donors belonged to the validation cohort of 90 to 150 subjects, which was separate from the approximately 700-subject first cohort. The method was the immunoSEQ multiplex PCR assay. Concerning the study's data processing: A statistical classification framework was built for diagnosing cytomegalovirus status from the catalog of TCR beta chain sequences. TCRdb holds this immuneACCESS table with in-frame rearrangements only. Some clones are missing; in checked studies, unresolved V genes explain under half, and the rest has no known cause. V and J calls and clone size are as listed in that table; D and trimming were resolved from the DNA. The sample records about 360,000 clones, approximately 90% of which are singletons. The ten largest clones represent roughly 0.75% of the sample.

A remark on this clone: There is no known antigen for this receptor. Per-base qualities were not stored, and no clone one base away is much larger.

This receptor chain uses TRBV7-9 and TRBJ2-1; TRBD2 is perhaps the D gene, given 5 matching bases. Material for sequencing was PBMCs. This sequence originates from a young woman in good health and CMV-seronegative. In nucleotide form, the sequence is TGTGCCAGCAGCTTAGGGTCCGGTTGGAGGTTTGAGCAGTTCTTC. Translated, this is CASSLGSGWRFEQFF.